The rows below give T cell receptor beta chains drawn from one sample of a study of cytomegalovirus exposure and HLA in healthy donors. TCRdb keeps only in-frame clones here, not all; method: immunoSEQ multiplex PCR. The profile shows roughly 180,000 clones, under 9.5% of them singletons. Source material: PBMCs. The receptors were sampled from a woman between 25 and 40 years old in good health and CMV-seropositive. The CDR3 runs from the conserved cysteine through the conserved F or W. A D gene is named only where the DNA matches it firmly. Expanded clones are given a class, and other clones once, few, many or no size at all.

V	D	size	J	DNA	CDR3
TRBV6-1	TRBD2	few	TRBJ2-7	TGTGCCAGCAGAGCGGGAGAAATGTACGAGCAGTACTTC	CASRAGEMYEQYF
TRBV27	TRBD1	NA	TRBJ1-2	TGTGCCAGCAGCAACAATGACAGGGGCTTCTATGGCTACACCTTC	CASSNNDRGFYGYTF
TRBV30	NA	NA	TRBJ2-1	TGTGCCTGGAGTGTATTCCCGAGGTTCTTC	CAWSVFPRFF
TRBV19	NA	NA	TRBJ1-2	TGTGCCAGCACTGGGCCACAACCTGGCTACACCTTC	CASTGPQPGYTF
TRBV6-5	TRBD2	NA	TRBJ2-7	TGTGCCAGCAGTTACGCGGGGGGCGAGTCTCAAGAGCAGTACTTC	CASSYAGGESQEQYF
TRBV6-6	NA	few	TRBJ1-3	TGTGCCAGCACCCAACTCTTCGGGGGAGCTGGAAACACCATATATTTT	CASTQLFGGAGNTIYF
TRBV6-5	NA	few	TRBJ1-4	TGTGCCAGCATCCCGGGGGGCGGGTCTGAAAAACTGTTTTTT	CASIPGGGSEKLFF
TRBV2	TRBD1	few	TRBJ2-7	TGTGCCAGCATGGCCGGGACAGTCTACGAGCAGTACTTC	CASMAGTVYEQYF
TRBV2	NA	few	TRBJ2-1	TGTGCCCCCTCGGTAGATACGGGGAATGAGCAGTTCTTC	CAPSVDTGNEQFF
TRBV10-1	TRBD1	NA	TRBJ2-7	TGCGCCAGCACCGGGACAGGGGGATCCTACGAGCAGTACTTC	CASTGTGGSYEQYF
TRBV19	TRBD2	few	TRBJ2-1	TGTGCCAGTAGGCCGGGACTAGCAGGAGCTGAGCAGTTCTTC	CASRPGLAGAEQFF
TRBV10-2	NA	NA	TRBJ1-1	TGCGCCAGCAGGAAGGACTGGAACACTGAAGCTTTCTTT	CASRKDWNTEAFF
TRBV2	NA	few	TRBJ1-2	TGTGCCAGCAGTGAGGGGGGGGCGGGGAACTATGGCTACACCTTC	CASSEGGAGNYGYTF
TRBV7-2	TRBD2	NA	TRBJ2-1	TGTGCCAGCAGCCCCGGACTAGCGGGATACGAGCAGTTCTTC	CASSPGLAGYEQFF
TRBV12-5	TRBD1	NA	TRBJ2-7	TGTGCTAGTGGTTTATCCGGGACAGGGGTCGAGCAGTACTTC	CASGLSGTGVEQYF
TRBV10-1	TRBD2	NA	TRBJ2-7	TGCGCCAGCCGACTAGCGGGTTATCCCTCCTACGAGCAGTACTTC	CASRLAGYPSYEQYF
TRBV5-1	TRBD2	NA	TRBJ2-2	TGCGCCAGCAGCTTGAACGGGAGGCCGAACACCGGGGAGCTGTTTTTT	CASSLNGRPNTGELFF
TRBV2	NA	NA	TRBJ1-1	TGTGCCAGCAGTGAATATGGACTTATGAAAGCTTTCTTT	CASSEYGLMKAFF
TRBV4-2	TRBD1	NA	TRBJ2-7	TGTGCCAGCAGCCAAGGGGGGACAGAGGTCAAGCAGTACTTC	CASSQGGTEVKQYF
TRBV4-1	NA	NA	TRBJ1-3	TGCGCCAGCAGCCAATTAGGCAGCACTAGACTTACCATATATTTT	CASSQLGSTRLTIYF
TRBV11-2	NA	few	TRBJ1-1	TGTGCCAGCAGCTTAGCGGGGGGCCAACGGAACACTGAAGCTTTCTTT	CASSLAGGQRNTEAFF
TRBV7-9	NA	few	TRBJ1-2	TGTGCCAGCAGCCCCGGACAGTTGCGGGGCTACACCTTC	CASSPGQLRGYTF
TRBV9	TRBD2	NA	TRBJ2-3	TGTGCCAGCAGCGTAGCTCGTGGGGGAGGGCGCTCTCATACGCAGTATTTT	CASSVARGGGRSHTQYF
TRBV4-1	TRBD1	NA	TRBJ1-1	TGCGCCAGCAGCCTGTCAGGGGGCCCTGCTCCGAACACTGAAGCTTTCTTT	CASSLSGGPAPNTEAFF
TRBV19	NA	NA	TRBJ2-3	TGTGCCAGTAGTATAGCCCAGGGCCCGAGCGATACGCAGTATTTT	CASSIAQGPSDTQYF
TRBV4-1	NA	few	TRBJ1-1	TGCGCCAGCAGCCAAGATATTAACACTGAAGCTTTCTTT	CASSQDINTEAFF
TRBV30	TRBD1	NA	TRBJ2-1	TGTGCCTGGAGTACGGACAGGGGGATCTACAATGAGCAGTTCTTC	CAWSTDRGIYNEQFF
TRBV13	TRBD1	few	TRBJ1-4	TGTGCCAGCCGTCGCAGGGGGGCAACTGAAAAACTGTTTTTT	CASRRRGATEKLFF
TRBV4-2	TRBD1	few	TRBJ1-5	TGTGCCAGCAGCCACCTGGACAGGGTTAGCAATCAGCCCCAGCATTTT	CASSHLDRVSNQPQHF
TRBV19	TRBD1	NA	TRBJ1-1	TGTGCCAGTAGTATGCGTCAGGGGGCAGCGAACACTGAAGCTTTCTTT	CASSMRQGAANTEAFF
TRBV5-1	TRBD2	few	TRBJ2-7	TGCGCCAGCAGCTCCGGGGGGAACGAGCAGTACTTC	CASSSGGNEQYF
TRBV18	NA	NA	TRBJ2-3	TGTGCCAGCTCACCATCCCTACTAGTAGGTACAGATACGCAGTATTTT	CASSPSLLVGTDTQYF
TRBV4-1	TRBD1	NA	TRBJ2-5	TGCGCCAGCAGCCAACTTACAGGGGCCTGGGAGACCCAGTACTTC	CASSQLTGAWETQYF
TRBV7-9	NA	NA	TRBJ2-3	TGTGCCAGCAGCCCCCCAGCAGATACGCAGTATTTT	CASSPPADTQYF
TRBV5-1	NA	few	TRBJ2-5	TGCGCCAGCAGCTTGGAGGCTCCCGAGAGGGAGACCCAGTACTTC	CASSLEAPERETQYF
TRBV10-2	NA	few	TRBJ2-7	TGCGCCAGCAGCCTAGAGGGACAAAGCTACGAGCAGTACTTC	CASSLEGQSYEQYF
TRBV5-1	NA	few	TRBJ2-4	TGCGCCAGCAGCTTGGATCCCCCAGGGACCAAAAACATTCAGTACTTC	CASSLDPPGTKNIQYF
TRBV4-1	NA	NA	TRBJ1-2	TGCGCCAGCAGCCAAGTGACAGTGAGAGGCTACACCTTC	CASSQVTVRGYTF
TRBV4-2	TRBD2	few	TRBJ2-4	TGTGCCAGCAGCCGATGGACTAGCGGCCTGAGGGGAATAGCCAAAAACATTCAGTACTTC	CASSRWTSGLRGIAKNIQYF
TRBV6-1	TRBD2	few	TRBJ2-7	TGTGCCAGCAGGACTAGCGAGGCCTACGAGCAGTACTTC	CASRTSEAYEQYF
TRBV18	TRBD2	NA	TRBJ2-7	TGTGCCAGCTCCCTCGGGCGGGGGAGTTCTGACGAGCAGTACTTC	CASSLGRGSSDEQYF
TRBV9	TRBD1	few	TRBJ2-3	TGTGCCAGCAGCGGGGGACAGAGCACAGATACGCAGTATTTT	CASSGGQSTDTQYF
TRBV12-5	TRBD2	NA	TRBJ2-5	TGTGCTAGTGGTTTCCGGGGGGGCGGAGGAGAGACCCAGTACTTC	CASGFRGGGGETQYF
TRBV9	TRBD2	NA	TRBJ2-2	TGTGCCAGCAGCGGATTCGGGACTAGAGAAAACCCGGGTGGGGAGCTGTTTTTT	CASSGFGTRENPGGELFF